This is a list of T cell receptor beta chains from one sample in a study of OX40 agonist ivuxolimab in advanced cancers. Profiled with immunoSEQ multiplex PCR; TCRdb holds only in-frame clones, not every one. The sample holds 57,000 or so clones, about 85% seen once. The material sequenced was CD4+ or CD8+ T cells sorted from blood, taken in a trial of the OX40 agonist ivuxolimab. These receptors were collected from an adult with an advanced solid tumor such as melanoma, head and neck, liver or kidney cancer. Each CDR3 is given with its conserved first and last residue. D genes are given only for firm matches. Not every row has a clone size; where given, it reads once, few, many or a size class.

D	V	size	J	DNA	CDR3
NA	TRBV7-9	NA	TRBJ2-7	TGTGCCAGCAGCTTAGGTGACGAGAGCTCCTACGAGCAGTACTTC	CASSLGDESSYEQYF
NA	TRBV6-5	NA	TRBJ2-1	TGTGCCAGCAGTTACGGGACGGACTACAATGAGCAGTTCTTC	CASSYGTDYNEQFF
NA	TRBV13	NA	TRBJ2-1	TGTGCCAGCAGCACCCAGACAGCCGGATTTTACAATGAGCAGTTCTTC	CASSTQTAGFYNEQFF
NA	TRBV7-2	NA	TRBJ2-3	TGTGCCAGCGGACTTCGCACAGATACGCAGTATTTT	CASGLRTDTQYF
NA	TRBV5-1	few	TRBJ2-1	TGCGCCAGCAGCAGGGGGTTCGCCGGGGAGCAGTTCTTC	CASSRGFAGEQFF
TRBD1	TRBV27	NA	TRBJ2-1	TGTGCCAGCAGTTTATGGGCCGGGACAGGGGTAAGCGATGAGCAGTTCTTC	CASSLWAGTGVSDEQFF
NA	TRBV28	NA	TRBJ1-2	TGTGCCAGCAGTCTGCGTCCCCCTTGGGGCGGCTACACCTTC	CASSLRPPWGGYTF
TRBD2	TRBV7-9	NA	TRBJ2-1	TGTGCCAGCAGCCAAAAGTGGACTAGCGGGAGGAATGAGCAGTTCTTC	CASSQKWTSGRNEQFF
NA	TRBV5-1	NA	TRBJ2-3	TGCGCCAGCAGCTTGGTAGTCGGGCAGAAGAAGACAGATACGCAGTATTTT	CASSLVVGQKKTDTQYF
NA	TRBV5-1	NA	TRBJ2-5	TGCGCCAGCAGCTTGTTGGGGAACGGTCAAGAGACCCAGTACTTC	CASSLLGNGQETQYF
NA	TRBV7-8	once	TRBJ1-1	TGTGCCAGCAGCTTAAATGCAGGAGCTATGAACACTGAAGCTTTCTTT	CASSLNAGAMNTEAFF
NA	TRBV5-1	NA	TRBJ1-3	TGCGCCAGCAGCCCTGGGACGGATATTTTCTCTGGAAACACCATATATTTT	CASSPGTDIFSGNTIYF
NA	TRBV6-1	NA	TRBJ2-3	TGTGCCAGCAGTGAAGGGGGGGTCATCACAGATACGCAGTATTTT	CASSEGGVITDTQYF
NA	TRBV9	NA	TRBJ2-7	TGTGCCAGCAGCCTGACCCCCTCTCTCACAACCTACGAGCAGTACTTC	CASSLTPSLTTYEQYF
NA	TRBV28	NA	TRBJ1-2	TGTGCCAGCAGTTTGAGGAGGGGGGATGGCCACACCTTC	CASSLRRGDGHTF
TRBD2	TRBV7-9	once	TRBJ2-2	TGTGCCAGCAGTTTTACCGGGAGGGCCGGTGGGACCGGGGAGCTGTTTTTT	CASSFTGRAGGTGELFF
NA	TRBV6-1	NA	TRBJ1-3	TGTGCCAGCAGTGAAGGCCCGACAGCCTCTGGAAACACCATATATTTT	CASSEGPTASGNTIYF
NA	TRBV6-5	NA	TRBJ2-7	TGTGCCAGCAGGCGTACAGGTATAAACTACGAGCAGTACTTC	CASRRTGINYEQYF
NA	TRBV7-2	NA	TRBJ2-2	TGTGCCAGCAGCTTCACAGGTCGACCTAACACCGGGGAGCTGTTTTTT	CASSFTGRPNTGELFF
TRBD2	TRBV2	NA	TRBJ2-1	TGTGCCAGCAGTGAACTAGCGGACTACAATGAGCAGTTCTTC	CASSELADYNEQFF
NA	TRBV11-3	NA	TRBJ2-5	TGTGCCAGCAGCTTCAGGGGTCTGGCAGAGACCCAGTACTTC	CASSFRGLAETQYF
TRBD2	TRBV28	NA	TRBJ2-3	TGTGCCAGCAGTTTCGGACTAGCGGGACCCGACCCAAAAGGCCATTTT	CASSFGLAGPDPKGHF
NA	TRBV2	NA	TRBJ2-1	TGTGCCAGCAGTGATGGCAGGGCGACTTACAATGAGCAGTTCTTC	CASSDGRATYNEQFF
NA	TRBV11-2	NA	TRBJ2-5	TGTGCCAGCAGCTACCTGGCGGGTGAGACCCAGTACTTC	CASSYLAGETQYF
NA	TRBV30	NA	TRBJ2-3	TGTGCCTGGAGTGTACGGCTAGATACGCAGTATTTT	CAWSVRLDTQYF
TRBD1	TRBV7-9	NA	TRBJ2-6	TGTGCCAGCAGCGACCCAGGGGGAGCCAGCTCTGGGGCCAACGTCCTGACTTTC	CASSDPGGASSGANVLTF
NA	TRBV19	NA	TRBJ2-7	TGTGCCAGTAAGGGGGTTGCTGGCTACGAGCAGTACTTC	CASKGVAGYEQYF
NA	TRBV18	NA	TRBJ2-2	TGTGCCAGCTCACCACAAGGAGGGACCGGGGAGCTGTTTTTT	CASSPQGGTGELFF
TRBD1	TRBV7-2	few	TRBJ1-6	TGTGCCAGCAGCTTATGGACAGGGAGGGATTCACCCCTCCACTTT	CASSLWTGRDSPLHF
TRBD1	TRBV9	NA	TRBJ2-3	TGTGCCAGCAGCGTAGCATCCGGGACAGCAGATACGCAGTATTTT	CASSVASGTADTQYF
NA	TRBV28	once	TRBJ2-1	TGTGCCAGCAGCCCACCCAGGAATGAGCAGTTCTTC	CASSPPRNEQFF
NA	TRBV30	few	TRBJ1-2	TGTGCCTGGAGTGTAGGAGGGCTCGCCTATGGCTACACCTTC	CAWSVGGLAYGYTF
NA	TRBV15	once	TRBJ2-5	TGTGCCACCAGCAGAGTTCTTGAGACGGGACTTTTCCAAGAGACCCAGTACTTC	CATSRVLETGLFQETQYF
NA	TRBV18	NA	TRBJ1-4	TGTGCCAGCTCACGGGGGAGAGGTTCAGAAAAACTGTTTTTT	CASSRGRGSEKLFF
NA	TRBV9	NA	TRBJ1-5	TGTGCCAGCAGCAAATCAGGGATGAATCAGCCCCAGCATTTT	CASSKSGMNQPQHF
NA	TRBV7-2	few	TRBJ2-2	TGTGCCAGCAGCCTCGGAGGAGGGGGGACCGGGGAGCTGTTTTTT	CASSLGGGGTGELFF
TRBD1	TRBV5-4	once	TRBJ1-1	TGTGCCAGCAGCTCCCCTTCGACAGGGTTAAGGAACACTGAAGCTTTCTTT	CASSSPSTGLRNTEAFF
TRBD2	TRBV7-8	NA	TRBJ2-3	TGTGCCAGCAGCTTTTCCAGAGTGGGAGGGCCAGATACGCAGTATTTT	CASSFSRVGGPDTQYF
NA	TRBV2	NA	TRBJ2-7	TGTGCCAGCACCGCGCGGGGCGACGAGCAGTACTTC	CASTARGDEQYF
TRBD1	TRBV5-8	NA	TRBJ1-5	TGTGCCAGCAGCGCGCAAGACGGGACAGTAGTCAATCAGCCCCAGCATTTT	CASSAQDGTVVNQPQHF
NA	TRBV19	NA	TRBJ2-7	TGTGCCAGTAGTATCGCCGAGGCCTACGAGCAGTACTTC	CASSIAEAYEQYF
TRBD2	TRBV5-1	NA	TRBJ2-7	TGCGCCAGCAGCTTGAATCTAGCGGGAGCCACCCCGGGGGAGCAGTACTTC	CASSLNLAGATPGEQYF
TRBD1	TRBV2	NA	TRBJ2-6	TGTGCCAGCAGTGGTCGAACAGGGGCCCTTTCTGGGGCCAACGTCCTGACTTTC	CASSGRTGALSGANVLTF
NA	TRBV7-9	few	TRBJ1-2	TGTGCCAGCAGCGGCGGTTCTGAGTACACCTTC	CASSGGSEYTF
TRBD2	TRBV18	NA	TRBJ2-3	TGTGCCAGCTCACGGACCGGGACTAGCGACACAGATACGCAGTATTTT	CASSRTGTSDTDTQYF
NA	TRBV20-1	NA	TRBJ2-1	TGCAGTGCTAGGCTTCCCAATGAGCAGTTCTTC	CSARLPNEQFF
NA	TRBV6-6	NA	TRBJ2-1	TGTGCCAGCACGGGTCCCAGGGTGTCCTACAATGAGCAGTTCTTC	CASTGPRVSYNEQFF
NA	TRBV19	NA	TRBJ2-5	TGTGCCAGTAGTATAAGCAGAGGGGATGGAGAGACCCAGTACTTC	CASSISRGDGETQYF
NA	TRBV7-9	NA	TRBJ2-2	TGTGCCAGCAGCTCGACGATGGGGTTCACCGGGGAGCTGTTTTTT	CASSSTMGFTGELFF
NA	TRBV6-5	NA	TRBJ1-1	TGTGCCAGCAGTTACTCGACTGGGGTGGGCACTGAAGCTTTCTTT	CASSYSTGVGTEAFF
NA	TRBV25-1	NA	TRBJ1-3	TGTGCCAGCAGTGAGAGGGACCGCGACTCTGGAAACACCATATATTTT	CASSERDRDSGNTIYF
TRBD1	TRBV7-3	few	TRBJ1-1	TGTGCCAGCAGACAAACAGGGGGCACTGAAGCTTTCTTT	CASRQTGGTEAFF
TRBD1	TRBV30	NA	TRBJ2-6	TGTGCCTGGACCGCGCTCGGGACAGGGGGCGCAGGGGCCAACGTCCTGACTTTC	CAWTALGTGGAGANVLTF